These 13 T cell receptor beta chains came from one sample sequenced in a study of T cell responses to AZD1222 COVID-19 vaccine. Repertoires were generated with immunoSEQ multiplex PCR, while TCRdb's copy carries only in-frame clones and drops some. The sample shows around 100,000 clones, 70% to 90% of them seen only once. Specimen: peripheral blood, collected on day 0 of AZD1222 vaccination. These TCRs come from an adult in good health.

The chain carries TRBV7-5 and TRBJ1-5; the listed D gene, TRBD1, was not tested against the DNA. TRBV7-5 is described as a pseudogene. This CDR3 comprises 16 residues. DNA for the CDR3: TGTGCCAGAAGCTTAGTGTTTCAGGGAACGAATCAGCCCCAGCATTTT. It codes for CARSLVFQGTNQPQHF.

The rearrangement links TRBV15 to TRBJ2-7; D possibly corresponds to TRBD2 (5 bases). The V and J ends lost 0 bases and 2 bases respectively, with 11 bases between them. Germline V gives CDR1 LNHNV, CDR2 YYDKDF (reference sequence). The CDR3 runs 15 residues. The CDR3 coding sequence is TGTGCCACCAGCAGAGATCAAGGGAGCGCCTACGAGCAGTACTTC. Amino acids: CATSRDQGSAYEQYF.

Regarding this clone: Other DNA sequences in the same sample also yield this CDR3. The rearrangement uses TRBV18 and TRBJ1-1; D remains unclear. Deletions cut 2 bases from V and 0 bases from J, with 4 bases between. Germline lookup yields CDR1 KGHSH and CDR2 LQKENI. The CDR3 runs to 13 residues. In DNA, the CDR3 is TGTGCCAGCTCACCAACAGTGAACACTGAAGCTTTCTTT. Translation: CASSPTVNTEAFF.

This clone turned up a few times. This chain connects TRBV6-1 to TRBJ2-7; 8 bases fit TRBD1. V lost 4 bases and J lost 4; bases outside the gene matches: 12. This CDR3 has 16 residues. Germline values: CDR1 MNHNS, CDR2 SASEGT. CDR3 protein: CASSVSSDRARYEQYF. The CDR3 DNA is TGTGCCAGCAGTGTGTCGTCGGACAGGGCGAGGTACGAGCAGTACTTC.

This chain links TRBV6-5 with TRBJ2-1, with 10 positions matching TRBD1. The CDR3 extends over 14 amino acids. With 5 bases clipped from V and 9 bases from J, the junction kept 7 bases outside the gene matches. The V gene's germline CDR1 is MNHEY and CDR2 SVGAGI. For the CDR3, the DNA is TGTGCCAGCAGTAAGACAGGGGGCATTGGTGAGCAGTTCTTC. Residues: CASSKTGGIGEQFF.

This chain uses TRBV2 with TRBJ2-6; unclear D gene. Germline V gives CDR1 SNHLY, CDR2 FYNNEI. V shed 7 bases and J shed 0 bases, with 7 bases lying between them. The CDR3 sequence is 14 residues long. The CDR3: CASIFISGANVLTF. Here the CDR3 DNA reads TGTGCCAGCATTTTCATCTCTGGGGCCAACGTCCTGACTTTC.

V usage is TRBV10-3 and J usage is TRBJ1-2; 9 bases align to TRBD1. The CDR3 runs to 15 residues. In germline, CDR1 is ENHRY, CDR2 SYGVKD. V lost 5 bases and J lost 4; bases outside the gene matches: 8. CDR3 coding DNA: TGTGCCATCAGTCCCGGGACAGGGCAGGTCTATGGCTACACCTTC. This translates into CAISPGTGQVYGYTF.

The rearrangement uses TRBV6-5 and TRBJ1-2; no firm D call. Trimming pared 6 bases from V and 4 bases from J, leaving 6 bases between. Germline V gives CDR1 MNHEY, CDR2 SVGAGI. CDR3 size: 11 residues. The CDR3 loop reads CASSTIYGYTF. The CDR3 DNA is TGTGCCAGCAGCACAATCTATGGCTACACCTTC.

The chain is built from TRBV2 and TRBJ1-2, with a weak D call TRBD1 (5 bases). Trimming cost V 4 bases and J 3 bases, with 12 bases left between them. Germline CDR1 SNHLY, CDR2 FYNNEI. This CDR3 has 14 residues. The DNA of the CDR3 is TGTGCCAGCAGTGGGGGTCTGGGGGACTATGGCTACACCTTC. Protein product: CASSGGLGDYGYTF.

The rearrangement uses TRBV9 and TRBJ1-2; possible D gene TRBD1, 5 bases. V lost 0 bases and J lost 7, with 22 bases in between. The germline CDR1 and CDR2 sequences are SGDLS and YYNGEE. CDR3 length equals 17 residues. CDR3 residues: CASSVESRSEWGGGYTF. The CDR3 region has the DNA TGTGCCAGCAGCGTAGAAAGCCGTAGTGAGTGGGGCGGTGGCTACACCTTC.

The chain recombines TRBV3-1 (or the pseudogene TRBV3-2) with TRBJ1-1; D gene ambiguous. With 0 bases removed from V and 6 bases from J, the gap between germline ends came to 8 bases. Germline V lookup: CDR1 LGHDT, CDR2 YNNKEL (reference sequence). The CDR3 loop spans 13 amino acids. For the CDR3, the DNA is TGTGCCAGCAGCCAAGATCGCCGGGCTGAAGCTTTCTTT. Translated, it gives CASSQDRRAEAFF.

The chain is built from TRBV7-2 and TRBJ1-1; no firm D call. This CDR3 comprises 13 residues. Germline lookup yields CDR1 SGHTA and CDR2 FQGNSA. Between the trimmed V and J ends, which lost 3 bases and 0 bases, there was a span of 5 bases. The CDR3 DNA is TGTGCCAGCAGCTTTGGCATGAACACTGAAGCTTTCTTT. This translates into CASSFGMNTEAFF.

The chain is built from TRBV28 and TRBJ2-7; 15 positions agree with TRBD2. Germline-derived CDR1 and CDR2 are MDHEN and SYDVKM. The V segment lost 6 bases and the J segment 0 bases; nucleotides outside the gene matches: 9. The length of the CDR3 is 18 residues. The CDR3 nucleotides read TGTGCCAGCAGCCCTCGGACTAGCGGGAGGGCCGGCTCCTACGAGCAGTACTTC. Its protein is CASSPRTSGRAGSYEQYF. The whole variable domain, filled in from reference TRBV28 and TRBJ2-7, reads DVKVTQSSRYLVKRTGEKVFLECVQDMDHENMFWYRQDPGLGLRLIYFSYDVKMKEKGDIPEGYSVSREKKERFSLILESASTNQTSMYLCASSPRTSGRAGSYEQYFGPGTRLTVT.